Below, 9 T cell receptor beta chains from the same sample are listed, as sequenced in a study of cytomegalovirus exposure and HLA in healthy donors. TCRdb's table, derived via immunoSEQ multiplex PCR, lists solely in-frame clones and lacks some. The table shows 90,000 to 110,000 clones, with about 85% occurring only once. What was sequenced was PBMCs. These receptors all come from a woman under 30 in good health and CMV-seropositive.

This chain connects TRBV27 to TRBJ2-4, with 7 bases matching TRBD2. Per the germline V gene, CDR1 is MNHEY and CDR2 is SMNVEV (reference sequence). J lost 5 bases, V lost 6 bases, and 7 bases had no gene match. This CDR3 spans 14 amino acids. Written as DNA, the CDR3 is TGTGCCAGCAGGCGGGAGCCTATCGAAAACATTCAGTACTTC. Translated: CASRREPIENIQYF.

This clone was found once. This chain joins TRBV18 and TRBJ2-2; possibly TRBD1 for D (6 bases). Germline loops: CDR1 KGHSH, CDR2 LQKENI. Trimming left V 1 base short and J 3 bases short, with 12 bases between. The CDR3 is made up of 16 amino acids. The CDR3 region is CASSPRSAGDTGELFF. In DNA, the CDR3 is TGTGCCAGCTCACCACGTTCGGCAGGGGACACCGGGGAGCTGTTTTTT.

The chain combines TRBV5-1 with TRBJ2-1; TRBD2 agrees at 10 bases. CDR1 is SGHRS and CDR2 is YFSETQ in the germline V gene. CDR3 size: 14 residues. V shed 2 bases, J shed 9 bases, and the junction held 5 bases outside the gene matches. CDR3 sequence reads: CASSLAGGASEQFF. The CDR3 DNA is TGCGCCAGCAGCTTAGCGGGAGGGGCGAGTGAGCAGTTCTTC.

The gene calls are TRBV4-1 and TRBJ2-5, with a tentative D call TRBD1 (6 bases). V lost 2 bases to trimming and J lost 2 bases, with 9 bases between them. Germline lookup yields CDR1 MGHRA and CDR2 YSYEKL. This CDR3 contains 14 residues. CDR3 amino acids: CASSQRQEQETQYF. The CDR3 nucleotides read TGCGCCAGCAGCCAAAGACAGGAACAAGAGACCCAGTACTTC.

This clone has only one observation. The CDR3 does not close with the conserved phenylalanine or tryptophan, likely indicating a read error. No DNA is shown, since the ends of the CDR3 on it are uncertain; the CDR3 is the one TCRdb lists. The genes are TRBV18 and TRBJ2-7; TRBD1 reflects the table's D call only, with no check against the DNA. The CDR3 contains 13 residues when both ends are counted. CDR1 KGHSH and CDR2 LQKENI come from the germline V gene. The CDR3 region is CASSPGQAVSLKI.

Remarks on this clone: Sequence at one end of the junction differs from germline and may be a read error. The chain is built from TRBV9 and TRBJ1-2, with D uncertain. The CDR3 runs to 9 residues. The germline CDR1 and CDR2 sequences are SGDLS and YYNGEE. The CDR3 reads CASSVVSLF. The CDR3 DNA sequence: TGTGCCAGCAGCGTAGTTAGTCTCTTC.

This chain connects TRBV28 to TRBJ1-2; a weak D match, TRBD1 (6 bases). The CDR3 sequence is 13 residues long. The germline gives CDR1 MDHEN, CDR2 SYDVKM. With 6 bases removed from V and 1 base from J, the gap between germline ends came to 9 bases. The DNA of the CDR3 is TGTGCCAGCAGCCGGGACAATAACTATGGCTACACCTTC. This encodes CASSRDNNYGYTF.

The chain recombines TRBV5-4 with TRBJ2-1, with 7 bases that match TRBD2. Germline values: CDR1 SGHNT, CDR2 YYREEE (reference sequence). J lost 6 bases, V lost 0 bases, and 6 bases had no gene match. The length of the CDR3 is 15 residues. CDR3 nucleotide sequence: TGTGCCAGCAGCTTGGGGCGGGAGATCGGCAATGAGCAGTTCTTC. Its protein product is CASSLGREIGNEQFF.

The chain is built from TRBV10-3 and TRBJ1-1, with 11 bases aligning to TRBD1. The germline CDR1 and CDR2 sequences are ENHRY and SYGVKD. V lost 7 bases, J lost 6 bases, and 4 bases stayed unmatched. This CDR3 is 13 amino acids long. The CDR3 region is CAITRTGGPEAFF. The CDR3 DNA sequence: TGTGCCATCACCCGGACAGGGGGCCCTGAAGCTTTCTTT.